By its share, the clone carrying this T cell receptor beta chain is medium-sized. Its target is unknown. The record originates from a study of spatial heterogeneity in lung cancer. Looking at the study overall: The study observed each unique TCR and UMI combination more than ten times on average in raw reads. Notes on the study in general: Resection blood, more than follow-up blood, showed ubiquitous expanded tumor TCRs.

The time point: blood at routine non-recurrence follow-up after resection. No cell sorting; template was whole RNA from tumor, lung tissue or PBMC. V dropped 4 bases and J dropped 0; count of bases not matched to a gene: 9. The CDR3 is made up of 19 amino acids. CDR1 and CDR2 (germline): SGHTA, FQGNSA. TCRdb reprocessed the 5' RACE reads with MiXCR, giving one entry per CDR3 protein. The data hold 8,000 to 10,000 distinct CDR3 sequences, with about 23% observed a single time. This sequence joins TRBV7-2 and TRBJ2-1; 13 nucleotides line up with TRBD2. The specimen comprised PBMCs, sampled at follow-up. The receptor was derived from a female donor with early-stage non-small cell lung cancer. Here the CDR3 DNA reads TGTGCCAGCAGCTCCTATGGACTAGCGGGAGAATCCTCCTACAATGAGCAGTTCTTC. Residues: CASSSYGLAGESSYNEQFF.